Below are 20 T cell receptor beta chains sequenced from a single sample in a study of T-cell reconstitution after alpha-beta-depleted transplantation in children. Unique molecular identifiers tagged the TCRbeta library. MiXCR was run by TCRdb on the PCR reads, yielding one entry per CDR3 protein. The repertoire has about 400,000 distinct CDR3 sequences, roughly 20% of them found once; the top ten carry around 4%. The sample in question was PBMCs from the stem cell graft donor, obtained from the stem cell graft. The receptors originated from a human donor who donated a stem cell graft to a child with acute myeloid leukemia.

In its sample, this clonotype was seen once. The genes are TRBV7-9 and TRBJ1-2, with 9 bases that match TRBD1. The ends lost 3 bases at V and 4 bases at J; junction bases unmatched: 6. Germline lookup yields CDR1 SEHNR and CDR2 FQNEAQ (reference sequence). The CDR3 is 15 residues long. The CDR3 spells CASSFHRGRTYGYTF. The CDR3, as DNA: TGTGCCAGCAGCTTCCACAGGGGGCGCACCTATGGCTACACCTTC.

In regard to this clonotype: Given the absence of the conserved phenylalanine or tryptophan at the CDR3 end, a read error is likely. The gene calls are TRBV24-1 and TRBJ1-1; no clear D gene. The CDR3 extends over 13 amino acids. From germline, CDR1 is KGHDR and CDR2 SFDVKD. The CDR3 reads CATSDRMKTEAFL. DNA of the CDR3: TGTGCCACCAGTGACAGGATGAAAACTGAAGCTTTCCTT.

CDR3 bases: TGTGCCAGCAGCTCGCAGGGGTTGGACACCGGGGAGCTGTTTTTT. This translates into CASSSQGLDTGELFF. V gene TRBV7-3 combines with J gene TRBJ2-2, with D perhaps matching TRBD1 (6 bases). There are 15 residues in the CDR3. In germline, CDR1 is SGHTA, CDR2 FQGTGA. The ends were cut back, 4 bases at V and 3 bases at J, with 12 bases in the middle. The full variable domain, rest sourced from reference TRBV7-3 and TRBJ2-2, is GAGVSQTPSNKVTEKGKYVELRCDPISGHTALYWYRQSLGQGPEFLIYFQGTGAADDSGLPNDRFFAVRPEGSVSTLKIQRTERGDSAVYLCASSSQGLDTGELFFGEGSRLTVL.

This clonotype was counted between two and nine times. The chain employs TRBV6-2 or TRBV6-3 and TRBJ2-2, with 7 bases that match TRBD2. In germline, CDR1 is MNHEY, CDR2 SVGEGT. With 2 bases clipped from V and 6 bases from J, the junction kept 9 bases outside the gene matches. CDR3 length: 16 residues. CDR3 sequence (DNA): TGTGCCAGCAGTTACGCCCTACTAGCGTCCGCCGGGGAGCTGTTTTTT. This sequence encodes CASSYALLASAGELFF.

CDR3: CSVRDRSNYGYTF. CDR3 DNA sequence: TGCAGCGTCCGAGACAGGAGCAACTATGGCTACACCTTC. The gene calls are TRBV29-1 and TRBJ1-2; TRBD1 might be the D (6 bases). The CDR3 covers 13 residues. With 6 bases removed from V and 2 bases from J, the gap between germline ends came to 13 bases. Germline lookup yields CDR1 SQVTM and CDR2 ANQGSEA.

This clonotype was detected once. The rearrangement uses TRBV12-3 or TRBV12-4 and TRBJ1-2; no clear D gene. V lost 3 bases and J 8 bases, leaving 10 bases between the germline ends. This CDR3 region has 12 residues. The CDR3, as DNA: TGTGCCAGCAGTTTGATGGGTGTCGGCTACACCTTC. Encoded protein: CASSLMGVGYTF.

Only a few counts were recorded for this clonotype. The chain joins TRBV20-1 to TRBJ2-1, with D maybe TRBD2 (5 bases). The CDR3 extends over 17 amino acids. Germline loops: CDR1 DFQATT, CDR2 SNEGSKA (reference sequence). V was trimmed by 3 bases and J by 4 bases, leaving 22 bases between them. CDR3 residues: CSARSGLSFGVYNEQFF. The CDR3 DNA sequence: TGCAGTGCTAGGAGTGGCCTATCCTTCGGGGTTTACAATGAGCAGTTCTTC.

This clonotype was recorded at least ten times. V usage is TRBV25-1 and J usage is TRBJ2-1; 9 bases are shared with TRBD2. The germline V gene encodes CDR1 MGHDK and CDR2 SYGVNS. The CDR3 is 13 residues long. V was clipped by 11 bases and J by 6 bases; unmatched bases: 8. The CDR3 reads CAGSSREGNEQFF. CDR3 nucleotides: TGTGCCGGGAGCTCGCGGGAGGGCAATGAGCAGTTCTTC.

This clonotype occurred many times. The chain couples TRBV7-3 to TRBJ2-2, with 10 bases identical to TRBD2. Per the germline V gene, CDR1 is SGHTA and CDR2 is FQGTGA. V gave up 5 bases and J gave up 2 bases; unmatched junction bases: 8. The CDR3 consists of 17 residues. CDR3 protein: CASSMSRTSGNTGELFF. CDR3 nucleotides: TGTGCCAGCAGCATGTCACGGACTAGCGGAAACACCGGGGAGCTGTTTTTT.

The chain has TRBV7-9 and TRBJ2-3; D is ambiguous. The CDR3 runs 13 residues. V shed 0 bases and J shed 6 bases, with 7 bases lying between them. Germline CDR1 SEHNR, CDR2 FQNEAQ (reference sequence). The CDR3 DNA is TGTGCCAGCAGCTTAGCTGGGCAGGATACGCAGTATTTT. Its translation is CASSLAGQDTQYF.

The CDR3 DNA follows: TGTGCCAGCAGCCAAGAACAGGGGGCTGGTGAAGCTTTCTTT. Its translation is CASSQEQGAGEAFF. J is TRBJ1-1 and V is TRBV4-2; TRBD1 matches 9 bases. Looked up from germline, CDR1 is LGHNA and CDR2 is YNFKEQ. CDR3 length equals 14 residues. V shed 0 bases, J shed 7 bases, and the junction held 3 bases outside the gene matches.

The chain joins TRBV10-3 to TRBJ1-1, with TRBD1 matching over 7 bases. Germline V gives CDR1 ENHRY, CDR2 SYGVKD. The junction had 17 bases not matched to a gene; V was cut back by 10 bases and J by 6 bases. This CDR3 spans 15 amino acids. In nucleotides, the CDR3 is TGTGCCACCCGACAGGGAATATCGGATGCGGCTGAAGCTTTCTTT. Encoded protein: CATRQGISDAAEAFF.

The chain combines TRBV12-3 or TRBV12-4 with TRBJ2-5; D is perhaps TRBD1 (6 bases). V was trimmed by 6 bases and J by 4 bases, leaving 9 bases between them. The CDR3 runs 12 residues. The CDR3 nucleotides are TGTGCCAGCAGCAGGGGCGCAGAGACCCAGTACTTC. This gives the protein CASSRGAETQYF.

The rearrangement joins TRBV5-1 to TRBJ2-5; possibly TRBD2 for D (5 bases). The CDR3 has 14 amino acids. V lost 2 bases and J lost 4, with 12 bases in between. CDR1 and CDR2 from the germline V gene are SGHRS and YFSETQ. In DNA, the CDR3 is TGCGCCAGCAGCTTCCGGGGAATCGGAGAGACCCAGTACTTC. Translated, it gives CASSFRGIGETQYF.

This clonotype was seen many times. The chain carries TRBV29-1 and TRBJ2-7, with 12 bases identical to TRBD1. This CDR3 region has 14 residues. The V gene's germline CDR1 is SQVTM and CDR2 ANQGSEA. V shed 4 bases, J shed 5 bases, and the junction held 6 bases outside the gene matches. The CDR3 here is CSVVPGTGGDEQYF. As DNA, the CDR3 is TGCAGCGTTGTTCCCGGGACAGGGGGCGACGAGCAGTACTTC.

Details on this clonotype: One end of the junction fails to match germline, which may point to a read error. The gene calls are TRBV12-3 or TRBV12-4 and TRBJ2-7, with TRBD1 identical over 9 bases. This CDR3 comprises 13 residues. The CDR3 loop is CASSQSGTGRSEF. The CDR3 coding sequence is TGTGCCAGCAGTCAGTCCGGGACAGGGAGGTCGGAGTTC.

V gene TRBV2 combines with J gene TRBJ2-7; possible D gene TRBD1, 6 bases. From germline, CDR1 is SNHLY and CDR2 FYNNEI. The CDR3 extends over 15 amino acids. V was cut by 1 base and J by 8 bases, with 18 bases left in between. Here the CDR3 reads CASSEDRDKIMKQYF. DNA of the CDR3: TGTGCCAGCAGTGAAGACAGGGATAAGATCATGAAGCAGTACTTC.

This clonotype was detected once. This chain joins TRBV7-2 and TRBJ2-5; D is unresolved. The V and J ends lost 2 bases and 3 bases respectively, with 10 bases between them. CDR1 is SGHTA and CDR2 is FQGNSA in the germline V gene. This CDR3 is 14 amino acids long. In DNA form, the CDR3 reads TGTGCCAGCAGCTTAAGGGCTAGGGAAGAGACCCAGTACTTC. It specifies CASSLRAREETQYF.

This chain links TRBV28 with TRBJ2-3; a weak D match, TRBD2 (5 bases). V dropped 6 bases and J dropped 1 base, with 11 bases sitting between them. This CDR3 spans 14 amino acids. The germline CDR1 and CDR2 sequences are MDHEN and SYDVKM. The CDR3 here is CASRTRGGTDTQYF. The CDR3 DNA is TGTGCCAGCAGGACTCGGGGTGGCACAGATACGCAGTATTTT. The whole variable domain, filled in from reference TRBV28 and TRBJ2-3, reads DVKVTQSSRYLVKRTGEKVFLECVQDMDHENMFWYRQDPGLGLRLIYFSYDVKMKEKGDIPEGYSVSREKKERFSLILESASTNQTSMYLCASRTRGGTDTQYFGPGTRLTVL.

The V gene is TRBV29-1, the J gene TRBJ2-2; TRBD2 agrees at 12 bases. The CDR3 sequence is 19 residues long. Germline lookup yields CDR1 SQVTM and CDR2 ANQGSEA. V trimming: 3 bases; J trimming: 2 bases; junction bases outside the gene matches: 13. The CDR3 nucleotides are TGCAGCGTTGATGATCGTGAAGGACTAGCGGGAACTAACACCGGGGAGCTGTTTTTT. Translating it yields CSVDDREGLAGTNTGELFF.